This is a list of T cell receptor beta chains from one sample in a study of cytomegalovirus exposure and HLA in healthy donors. Assay: immunoSEQ multiplex PCR; the TCRdb copy retains only in-frame clones and omits some. Seen here are 200,000 to 300,000 clones, approximately 83% observed once, and the top ten hold roughly 1.2%. The sample comprised PBMCs. The source is a woman in her thirties in good health and CMV-seropositive. Both conserved end residues are trimmed from each CDR3.

cdr3_aa	j_call	v_call
ASSPQQGAPSNQPQH	TRBJ1-5	TRBV18
ASSVERGITEAF	TRBJ1-1	TRBV5-1
ASSLFGLEPQETQY	TRBJ2-5	TRBV5-1
ASSVGQGGAGANVLT	TRBJ2-6	TRBV5-1
ASIRAGAGQETQY	TRBJ2-5	TRBV2
ASSLDLRTEAF	TRBJ1-1	TRBV5-4
ASSWRTGPGELF	TRBJ2-2	TRBV2
ASSVSGDGETQY	TRBJ2-5	TRBV18
ASSALGTLGAEAF	TRBJ1-1	TRBV19
ASSYGGNNEQF	TRBJ2-1	TRBV27
ASSTGTAPGETQY	TRBJ2-5	TRBV6-5
ASGGLAGGNEQF	TRBJ2-1	TRBV2
ASTPEAPPSSGANVLT	TRBJ2-6	TRBV19
ASSLGTTSEAF	TRBJ1-1	TRBV5-1
ATLVVGERHYGYT	TRBJ1-2	TRBV2
AWSEIWTSGIGDTQY	TRBJ2-3	TRBV30
ASSVTGARTGELF	TRBJ2-2	TRBV9
ASTGQLSLGYGYT	TRBJ1-2	TRBV18
ASSWSDRVGHEQY	TRBJ2-7	TRBV19
ASSVDRHSNYGYT	TRBJ1-2	TRBV9
ASSLRGEGEQF	TRBJ2-1	TRBV5-1
ASSLVPRETQY	TRBJ2-5	TRBV5-1
ASSLAENTGELF	TRBJ2-2	TRBV28
ASRPTTEGGYT	TRBJ1-2	TRBV5-1
ASSIVFSGFPDTQY	TRBJ2-3	TRBV19
ASSLGRGLGTDTQY	TRBJ2-3	TRBV11-2
ASSLDIISEGYSGNTIY	TRBJ1-3	TRBV5-1
ASSPQSASGRYEQY	TRBJ2-7	TRBV11-3
ASSQGGGQGYEQY	TRBJ2-7	TRBV4-1
ASSLPRDSLQETQY	TRBJ2-5	TRBV5-1
ASRGTGTSFTDTQY	TRBJ2-3	TRBV2
ASSTGYNEQF	TRBJ2-1	TRBV15
ASSFDAPGVNIQY	TRBJ2-4	TRBV27
ASSPQGQPQH	TRBJ1-5	TRBV5-1
ASRVGLAANEQF	TRBJ2-1	TRBV27